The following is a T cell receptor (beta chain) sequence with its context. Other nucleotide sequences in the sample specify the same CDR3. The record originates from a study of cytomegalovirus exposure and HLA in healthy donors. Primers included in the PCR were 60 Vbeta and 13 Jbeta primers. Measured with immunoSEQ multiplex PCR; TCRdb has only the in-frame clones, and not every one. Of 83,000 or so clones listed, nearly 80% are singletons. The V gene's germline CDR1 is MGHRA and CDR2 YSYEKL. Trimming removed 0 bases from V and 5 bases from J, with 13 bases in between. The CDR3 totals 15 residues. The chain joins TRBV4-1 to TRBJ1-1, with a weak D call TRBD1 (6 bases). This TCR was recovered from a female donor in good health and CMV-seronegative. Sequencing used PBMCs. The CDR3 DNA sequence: TGCGCCAGCAGCCAAGAGGACAGAGAAGGGACTGAAGCTTTCTTT. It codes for CASSQEDREGTEAFF.